What follows is one TCR beta chain and its context. Antigen unknown. Alongside a J-beta primer mix, a sample-barcoded 5' primer served in a second PCR lasting about 7 to 11 cycles. A minimum of 3 million CDR3-containing paired-end reads was obtained for each sample. TCRdb redid the calling of the 5' RACE reads with MiXCR, one entry per CDR3 protein. The sample lists fewer than 950,000 distinct CDR3 sequences, 35% to 40% occurring once. With 4 bases clipped from V and 6 bases from J, the junction kept 17 bases outside the gene matches. The germline CDR1 and CDR2 sequences are SQVTM and ANQGSEA. The CDR3 runs to 17 residues. These data come from a study of blood T cells in healthy people across ages. Study results and limitations: While age rose, TCR beta diversity per million T cells dropped in a roughly linear way.

The gene calls are TRBV29-1 and TRBJ2-1, with TRBD1 matching over 8 bases. Sequencing was carried out using blood. The clonotype originates from a man aged 18 to 30 in good health. CDR3 in amino acids: CSVVNARQGQRGNEQFF. Written as DNA, the CDR3 is TGCAGCGTTGTTAACGCCCGACAGGGGCAACGGGGCAATGAGCAGTTCTTC.